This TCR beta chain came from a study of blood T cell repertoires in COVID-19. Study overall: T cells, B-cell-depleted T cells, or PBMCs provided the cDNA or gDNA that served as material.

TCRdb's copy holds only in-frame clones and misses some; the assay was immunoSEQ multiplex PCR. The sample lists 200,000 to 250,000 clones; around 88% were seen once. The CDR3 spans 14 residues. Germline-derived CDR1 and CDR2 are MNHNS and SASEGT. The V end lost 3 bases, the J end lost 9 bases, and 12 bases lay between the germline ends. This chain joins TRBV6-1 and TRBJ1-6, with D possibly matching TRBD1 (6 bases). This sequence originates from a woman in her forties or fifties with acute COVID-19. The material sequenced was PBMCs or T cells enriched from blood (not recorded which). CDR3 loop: CASSEAGARSPLHF. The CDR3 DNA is TGTGCCAGCAGTGAGGCAGGGGCGCGTTCACCCCTCCACTTT.